The rows below give T cell receptor beta chains drawn from one sample of a study of lymphopenia after photon versus proton radiotherapy. Data came from immunoSEQ multiplex PCR; TCRdb stores just in-frame clones and leaves some out. The sample has about 160,000 clones; approximately 90% are singletons. Sequencing was performed on peripheral blood, taken from a patient treated with photon-based radiotherapy. The origin of the receptors is a man aged 45-60 years with gastric cancer. The CDR3 runs from the conserved cysteine through the conserved F or W. A row's size may be missing; if present it is once, few, many or a size class.

J	length	size	V	CDR3
TRBJ2-1	12	NA	TRBV7-2	CASTTGGGEQFF
TRBJ2-5	17	NA	TRBV27	CASSPIQTSGSQETQYF
TRBJ2-7	11	few	TRBV28	CASSHIYEQYF
TRBJ2-2	15	NA	TRBV6-6	CASSWASANTGELFF
TRBJ1-2	17	NA	TRBV4-3	CASSHTSSTMGNYGYTF
TRBJ1-3	15	NA	TRBV2	CASSENREAGNTIYF
TRBJ1-1	12	NA	TRBV6-5	CASSFPNTEAFF
TRBJ2-7	12	once	TRBV6-6	CASSRETYEQYF
TRBJ2-7	17	once	TRBV2	CASSEAHPRHLNYEQYF
TRBJ2-5	13	NA	TRBV28	CASSLTGGETQYF
TRBJ2-1	14	NA	TRBV6-1	CASTRAVEEDEQFF
TRBJ1-3	14	once	TRBV4-3	CASSQDQGANTIYF
TRBJ2-1	14	once	TRBV30	CAWSAGSSYNEQFF
TRBJ2-2	19	NA	TRBV18	CASSPPGLAGVRNTGELFF
TRBJ1-2	15	NA	TRBV2	CASSGWSGEDYGYTF
TRBJ2-7	17	NA	TRBV7-2	CASSLVSGQGVSYEQYF
TRBJ1-1	13	NA	TRBV7-9	CASSLALNTEAFF
TRBJ1-2	14	NA	TRBV28	CASTDPQGYYGYTF
TRBJ1-3	19	NA	TRBV4-3	CASSQRPAPWKVSGNTIYF
TRBJ2-7	15	NA	TRBV19	CASSSVGTGPYEQYF
TRBJ2-3	13	NA	TRBV5-4	CASSSQSTDTQYF
TRBJ1-4	13	NA	TRBV18	CASSPSGNEKLFF
TRBJ2-7	12	NA	TRBV6-5	CASSPTGHEQYF
TRBJ2-7	16	NA	TRBV2	CASRAVGTSGTYEQYF
TRBJ2-1	14	NA	TRBV7-2	CASSLGGSRDEQFF
TRBJ2-1	13	NA	TRBV29-1	CSVVGTANNEQFF
TRBJ2-1	13	NA	TRBV7-7	CASSLTSLNEQFF
TRBJ2-4	15	NA	TRBV4-3	CASSGPGAFGNIQYF
TRBJ2-7	11	NA	TRBV20-1	CSAKGSYEQYF
TRBJ1-4	15	NA	TRBV6-6	CASSQGGGGNEKLFF
TRBJ2-1	16	NA	TRBV19	CASSITEASGSNEQFF
TRBJ2-5	15	NA	TRBV7-2	CASSLGAGGRETQYF
TRBJ2-7	14	NA	TRBV10-3	CAISESGSVEEQYF
TRBJ2-7	13	NA	TRBV6-6	CASSSGSDTSVYF
TRBJ2-5	11	once	TRBV10-2	CASSREETQYF
TRBJ1-1	15	few	TRBV10-3	CAISESPGVDTEAFF
TRBJ2-7	16	once	TRBV5-1	CASSLERLGSGGEQYF
TRBJ2-2	16	NA	TRBV28	CASSSVPGVLSGELFF
TRBJ1-5	13	NA	TRBV30	CACDRGGNQPQHF
TRBJ2-3	15	NA	TRBV7-9	CASSSGLAGTDTQYF
TRBJ2-1	16	NA	TRBV9	CASSLIAGGPGNEQFF
TRBJ2-5	13	few	TRBV5-6	CASSSGLVETQYF
TRBJ2-3	15	NA	TRBV19	CASARTATPWDTQYF
TRBJ1-3	15	few	TRBV7-9	CASSLVTGPGNTIYF
TRBJ1-2	16	NA	TRBV28	CASSLWHSGQGYGYTF
TRBJ2-7	14	NA	TRBV6-1	CASRDPGTTYEQYF
TRBJ1-5	16	NA	TRBV18	CASSRDVLNSNQPQHF
TRBJ1-1	12	once	TRBV11-2	CASSLVGAEAFF
TRBJ2-7	14	NA	TRBV5-1	CASSGSPGTPEQYF